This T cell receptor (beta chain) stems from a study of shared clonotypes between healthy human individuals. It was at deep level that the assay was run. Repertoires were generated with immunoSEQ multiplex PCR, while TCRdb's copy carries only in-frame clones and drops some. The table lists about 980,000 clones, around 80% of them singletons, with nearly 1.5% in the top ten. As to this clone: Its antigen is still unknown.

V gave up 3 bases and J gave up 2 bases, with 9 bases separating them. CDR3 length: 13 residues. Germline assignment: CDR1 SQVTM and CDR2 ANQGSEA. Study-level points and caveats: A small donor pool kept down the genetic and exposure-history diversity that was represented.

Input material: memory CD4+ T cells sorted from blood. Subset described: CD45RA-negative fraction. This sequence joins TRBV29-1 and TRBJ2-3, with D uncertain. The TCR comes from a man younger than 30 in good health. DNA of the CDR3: TGCAGCGTTGATGTTGGGCTCACAGATACGCAGTATTTT. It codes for CSVDVGLTDTQYF.